The present entry profiles one T cell receptor (beta chain) with its context. Deletions cut 0 bases from V and 6 bases from J, with 10 bases between. The CDR3 covers 14 residues. CDR1 is SGHKS and CDR2 is YYEKEE in the germline V gene (reference sequence). The sample is drawn from a study of blood T cell repertoires in COVID-19. Study at large: Acute-phase and convalescent COVID-19 samples originated in the United States, Italy and Spain.

As originally analysed: Reference gene primer amplification gave estimated nucleated cell counts. The protocol was immunoSEQ multiplex PCR, while the TCRdb copy is restricted to in-frame clones and leaves out a portion. Clonal size and the V and J genes are those of that table, whereas D and trimming came from the DNA. Altogether some 420,000 clones are present, around 91% being singletons, with the ten largest covering 0.9% to 1.2%. This clonotype was sampled from a man between 25 and 39 years old who had recovered from COVID-19. This chain connects TRBV5-5 to TRBJ1-5, with a tentative D call TRBD1 (5 bases). The sequenced sample was PBMCs or T cells enriched from blood (not recorded which). Written as DNA, the CDR3 is TGTGCCAGCAGCTTGGGACAGCCAAGTCAGCCCCAGCATTTT. It encodes CASSLGQPSQPQHF.